Listed below are T cell receptor beta chains from one sample, sequenced in a study of response to subunit inactivated influenza vaccine. In TCRdb, the RT-PCR reads were re-called with MiXCR into one record per CDR3 protein. This table holds roughly 540,000 distinct CDR3 sequences, roughly 25% found once. This sample was shared with a second study, whose subject was T cells expressing NK-cell markers.

The sequences come from CD4+ T cells sorted from PBMCs, collected about 11 days after vaccination. Source of these receptors: a man aged 50-59 years who received an inactivated influenza vaccine. CDR3s include the opening cysteine and the closing phenylalanine or tryptophan. Each record gives: CDR3 protein, CDR3 DNA, J gene, clone size, D gene, V gene. A D gene is named only where the DNA matches it firmly. Size is omitted from some rows. Given values are once, few, many or a class for expanded clones.

CASSLADTARYF,TGTGCCAGCAGCTTAGCTGATACGGCGCGGTATTTT,TRBJ2-3,NA,NA,TRBV7-2
CASSPPGLGYGYTF,TGCGCCAGCAGCCCTCCCGGATTGGGTTACGGCTACACCTTC,TRBJ1-2,NA,NA,TRBV4-1
CASSQGGETQYF,TGTGCCAGCAGCCAGGGAGGAGAGACCCAGTACTTC,TRBJ2-5,NA,NA,TRBV6-5
CASSPGPSSTDTQYF,TGTGCCAGCAGCCCCGGGCCGTCTAGCACAGATACGCAGTATTTT,TRBJ2-3,NA,NA,TRBV4-2
CASTDSGGLAYEQYF,TGTGCCAGCACCGATAGCGGGGGGCTGGCCTACGAGCAGTACTTC,TRBJ2-7,NA,TRBD2,TRBV12-3/TRBV12-4
CASSPWTRADIQYF,TGTGCCAGCAGCCCCTGGACTAGGGCGGACATTCAGTACTTC,TRBJ2-4,few,TRBD2,TRBV7-2
CSTSSETNYGYTF,TGCAGTACAAGCTCGGAAACCAACTATGGCTACACCTTC,TRBJ1-2,NA,NA,TRBV20-1
CASRPQGARIDTQYF,TGTGCCAGCAGACCACAGGGGGCGCGAATAGATACGCAGTATTTT,TRBJ2-3,few,TRBD1,TRBV7-2
CSVAGRAQETQYF,TGCAGCGTAGCAGGGAGGGCCCAAGAGACCCAGTACTTC,TRBJ2-5,NA,TRBD2,TRBV29-1
CASSYSRGRGQPQHF,TGTGCCAGCAGTTACTCTAGGGGGCGCGGACAGCCCCAGCATTTT,TRBJ1-5,NA,TRBD1,TRBV6-2/TRBV6-3
CASSFSGNRADTQYF,TGCGCCAGCAGCTTTAGCGGGAATCGGGCAGATACGCAGTATTTT,TRBJ2-3,many,TRBD2,TRBV5-1
CASRPGTTGNTIYF,TGTGCCAGCAGACCCGGAACAACTGGAAACACCATATATTTT,TRBJ1-3,NA,NA,TRBV6-2/TRBV6-3
CASSQGVQRGGTYNEQFF,TGTGCCAGCAGCCAAGGAGTTCAGCGGGGCGGAACCTACAATGAGCAGTTCTTC,TRBJ2-1,NA,TRBD2,TRBV3-1
CASSLADRVANSPLHF,TGTGCCAGCAGCTTGGCCGACAGGGTGGCGAATTCACCCCTCCACTTT,TRBJ1-6,NA,TRBD1,TRBV5-6
CASSKRGVDLAYEQYF,TGTGCCAGCAGTAAAAGAGGCGTAGATTTGGCCTACGAGCAGTACTTC,TRBJ2-7,NA,NA,TRBV27
CASTPTGPTEQYF,TGTGCCAGCACCCCGACAGGTCCCACAGAGCAGTACTTC,TRBJ2-7,few,NA,TRBV28
CAISVQGANGELFF,TGTGCCATCAGTGTTCAGGGGGCAAACGGGGAGCTGTTTTTT,TRBJ2-2,few,TRBD1,TRBV10-3
CASRNVRDEQFF,TGTGCCAGCAGAAACGTTCGTGATGAGCAGTTCTTC,TRBJ2-1,few,NA,TRBV12-3/TRBV12-4
CASSEPPMDTQYF,TGTGCCAGCAGTGAACCCCCGATGGATACGCAGTATTTT,TRBJ2-3,few,NA,TRBV25-1
CASSQDPAGHINTGELFF,TGTGCCAGCAGCCAAGATCCCGCGGGACATATAAACACCGGGGAGCTGTTTTTT,TRBJ2-2,NA,NA,TRBV4-2
CASRLERGTARLNTEAFF,TGTGCAAGTCGCTTAGAGAGGGGGACAGCCAGGCTGAACACTGAAGCTTTCTTT,TRBJ1-1,NA,NA,TRBV12-2
CASSQGHYEQYF,TGTGCCAGCAGTCAGGGGCACTACGAGCAGTACTTC,TRBJ2-7,few,NA,TRBV28
CASSPMAGRDEQFF,TGTGCCAGCTCACCGATGGCGGGTAGAGATGAGCAGTTCTTC,TRBJ2-1,NA,NA,TRBV18
CASSLGPASNEQFF,TGCGCCAGCAGCTTGGGGCCCGCGTCCAATGAGCAGTTCTTC,TRBJ2-1,few,NA,TRBV5-1
CASSKTIGGRSSYEQYF,TGTGCCAGCAGCAAAACCATCGGCGGGCGTAGCTCCTACGAGCAGTACTTC,TRBJ2-7,NA,NA,TRBV21-1
CASSPVAGSNQPQHF,TGTGCCAGCAGCCCAGTGGCGGGAAGCAATCAGCCCCAGCATTTT,TRBJ1-5,NA,NA,TRBV12-3/TRBV12-4
CASSLPQIRNTQYF,TGTGCCAGCAGCTTACCGCAGATCAGGAATACGCAGTATTTT,TRBJ2-3,NA,NA,TRBV11-2
CASSLATDRGPASTQYF,TGTGCCAGCAGCTTAGCGACGGACAGGGGGCCTGCTTCGACCCAGTACTTC,TRBJ2-5,NA,TRBD1,TRBV7-2
CASRRASGANVLTF,TGTGCCAGCAGGAGGGCGTCTGGGGCCAACGTCCTGACTTTC,TRBJ2-6,NA,NA,TRBV6-2/TRBV6-3